This TCR beta chain was obtained from a study of blood T cell repertoires in COVID-19 (dated by TCRdb to the early 2020s). Broadly, across the study: Samples from collaborators originated in the United States, Italy and Spain and spanned both the acute and convalescent phases of COVID-19. The repertoires were made available in a free public database intended to serve as a resource for research on the immune response to SARS-CoV-2. Deeply sampled blood TCRbeta repertoires from subjects exposed to, actively infected with, or recovered from COVID-19 were included in the dataset. The sample metadata nearly always contained a de-identified subject ID, COVID-19 status, age in years and sex. The material from the prospective study consisted of cDNA or gDNA derived from T cells, B-cell-depleted T cells, or PBMCs. Where available, HLA class I and class II types were taken from metadata supplied by the sample provider and were not determined by assay-based typing. The samples were drawn from two sources: the first 160 participants of the ongoing ImmuneRACE study, and 950 to 1,500 subjects contributed by 6 global collaborators. Overall study results and their limits: How much clinical and demographic metadata was included differed by source and by participant, and the metadata was provided uncurated.

TCRbeta CDR3 regions were amplified from genomic DNA by means of the immunoSEQ Assay, a bias-controlled multiplex PCR. The original pipeline was this. Within the assay, amplification of reference gene primers was used to estimate how many nucleated cells each sample contained. To quantify the absolute abundance of each unique TCRbeta CDR3 rearrangement, sequence reads were collapsed and filtered. Productive Simpson clonality was computed per sample as the square root of Simpson's diversity index over productive rearrangements. Sourced from immuneACCESS, this table was stored by TCRdb with only in-frame sequences that have V and J called. A share of the clones is absent; for the studies checked, an unresolved V gene accounts for under half, and the remainder has no known explanation. The V and J calls and clone size were taken over from that table, and D and trimming were inferred from the DNA. In all, the sample holds some 390,000 clones, and more than 80% of those were seen once. The ten largest clonotypes hold 0.95% to 1.2% of the sample.

Participants in the prospective study were enrolled through a virtual design, were aged about 18 to 100 years, and lived in fewer than 30 United States geographic areas. In the prospective study, cohorts were assigned on the basis of participant-reported clinical history obtained from a screening survey and a study questionnaire. Recovered participants in ImmuneRACE Cohort 3 were defined as having two consecutive negative NP/OP PCR tests, clearance from a healthcare professional, or resolution of symptoms. Mobile phlebotomists in the prospective study collected whole blood, serum and a nasopharyngeal or oropharyngeal swab from every participant. Participants in the prospective study had the option to provide additional blood draws and questionnaires over an approximately 2-month period. Before DNA extraction, prospective study blood samples were shipped either frozen or at room temperature. V loses 4 bases, J loses 6 bases, and the germline ends lie 3 bases apart. Taken from cysteine to phenylalanine, the CDR3 has 10 residues. The sequence is cut down to CDR3 DNA, 30 bases in frame from base 1. From the germline V gene, CDR1 is MDHEN and CDR2 is SYDVKM.

Comments on this clone: The antigen it recognizes is unknown. No much larger clonotype is one base removed from it; base qualities were not supplied.

Recombination joined TRBV28 with TRBJ1-2; a confident D gene designation cannot be given. The origin of this receptor is a man in his thirties or forties who had recovered from COVID-19. What was sequenced was PBMCs or T cells enriched from blood (not recorded which). The encoded CDR3 is CASSSNGYTF. The base sequence is TGTGCCAGCAGTTCTAATGGCTACACCTTC.